Listed here are 9 T cell receptor beta chains from one sample, sequenced in a study of T cell responses to AZD1222 COVID-19 vaccine. TCRdb's copy holds only in-frame clones and misses some; the assay was immunoSEQ multiplex PCR. The table has roughly 120,000 clones, less than 90% seen once; the top ten hold about 4.2%. This specimen was peripheral blood, taken on day 0 of AZD1222 vaccination. These TCRs come from an adult in good health.

The chain links TRBV13 to TRBJ2-5; possibly TRBD1 or TRBD2 for D (5 bases each). V lost 1 base, J lost 5 bases, and 11 bases lay in between. The CDR3 covers 14 residues. Germline V gene data show CDR1 as PRHDT and CDR2 as FYEKMQ (reference sequence). The CDR3 is CASSLAGTGETQYF. The DNA for the CDR3 is TGTGCCAGCAGCTTAGCCGGGACGGGGGAGACCCAGTACTTC.

The chain carries TRBV11-2 and TRBJ2-6, with unresolved D. The length of the CDR3 is 18 residues. In germline, CDR1 is SGHAT, CDR2 FQNNGV. V was pared by 0 bases and J by 4 bases, with 16 bases between. CDR3 region: CASSLEGFLVVGANVLTF. For the CDR3, the DNA is TGTGCCAGCAGCTTAGAAGGCTTTCTGGTGGTCGGGGCCAACGTCCTGACTTTC.

The chain employs TRBV19 and TRBJ1-4; TRBD1 might be the D (5 bases). The CDR3 is 13 residues long. The germline V gene encodes CDR1 LNHDA and CDR2 SQIVND (reference sequence). V shed 10 bases and J shed 4 bases, with 13 bases lying between them. CDR3 residues: CAIGGGFNEKLFF. The CDR3 region has the DNA TGTGCCATCGGGGGGGGGTTTAATGAAAAACTGTTTTTT.

The chain joins TRBV7-9 to TRBJ1-5; 9 bases align to TRBD1. Trimming at V came to 5 bases and at J to 7 bases, leaving 6 bases not matched to a gene. The CDR3 consists of 14 residues. The germline V gene encodes CDR1 SEHNR and CDR2 FQNEAQ (reference sequence). In DNA form, the CDR3 reads TGTGCCAGCAGCCTGGGACAGGGAGAACAGCCCCAGCATTTT. Residues: CASSLGQGEQPQHF.

The chain uses TRBV7-2 and TRBJ1-6; no firm D call. V was clipped by 1 base and J by 9 bases, with 10 bases between them. CDR1 and CDR2 from the germline V gene are SGHTA and FQGNSA. The CDR3 runs 14 residues. The chain's CDR3 is CASSLGPIGSPLHF. CDR3 nucleotide sequence: TGTGCCAGCAGCTTAGGGCCGATTGGTTCACCCCTCCACTTT.

The chain has TRBV28 and TRBJ1-1, with TRBD1 as a possible D gene (6 bases). CDR1 and CDR2 (germline): MDHEN, SYDVKM. This CDR3 spans 13 amino acids. V dropped 4 bases and J dropped 4 bases, with 10 bases sitting between them. CDR3 coding DNA: TGTGCCAGCAGTTGGGACACAAGCACTGAAGCTTTCTTT. Translation: CASSWDTSTEAFF.

The genes are TRBV19 and TRBJ1-5; 10 nucleotides match TRBD1. The CDR3 extends over 19 amino acids. The J segment lost 0 bases and the V segment lost 3 bases, leaving 11 bases of the junction unmatched. CDR1 and CDR2 (germline): LNHDA, SQIVND (reference sequence). CDR3 DNA: TGTGCCAGTAGTATCCGCCTAGGGACAGGGGCACTTAGCAATCAGCCCCAGCATTTT. Translation: CASSIRLGTGALSNQPQHF.

The chain couples TRBV3-1 (or the pseudogene TRBV3-2) to TRBJ2-5; 9 nucleotides match TRBD2. This CDR3 has 16 amino acids. Germline V gives CDR1 LGHDT, CDR2 YNNKEL (reference sequence). With V trimmed by 0 bases and J by 1 base, 3 bases remained unmatched. The CDR3 DNA reads TGTGCCAGCAGCCAAGATCGGCGGGGGGGCCAAGAGACCCAGTACTTC. Translation gives CASSQDRRGGQETQYF.

V is TRBV20-1 and J is TRBJ2-7; 11 bases are shared with TRBD1. The CDR3 covers 14 residues. Trimming removed 3 bases from V and 6 bases from J; junction bases left unmatched: 7. CDR1 is DFQATT, CDR2 SNEGSKA, per germline (reference sequence). CDR3 region: CSASKGGTGGEQYF. CDR3 nucleotide sequence: TGCAGTGCTAGTAAAGGTGGGACAGGGGGCGAGCAGTACTTC.